This TCR beta chain was captured by sequencing in a study of cytomegalovirus exposure and HLA in healthy donors. PCR employed 60 Vbeta and 13 Jbeta primers. Produced via immunoSEQ multiplex PCR; TCRdb's table is partial and in-frame only. The top ten clones hold roughly 1.8% of a sample with about 150,000 clones, 76% of them seen once. Turning to this clone: Its antigen is unknown.

Study-level findings and limits: A later analysis showed HLA-associated TCR beta chains outstripping equally common others in clonal expansion. Fewer N-insertions than the approximately 700-donor mean were reportedly shown by an Asian-associated ancestry cluster in a later analysis.

Per the germline V gene, CDR1 is SNHLY and CDR2 is FYNNEI. The V and J ends lost 7 bases and 4 bases respectively, with 15 bases between them. The CDR3 is 14 residues long. Sequenced input: PBMCs. This sequence was found in a woman between 40 and 55 years old in good health and CMV-seronegative. The chain carries TRBV2 and TRBJ2-3; TRBD1 might be the D (6 bases). The CDR3: CASKIGGPADTQYF. DNA of the CDR3: TGTGCCAGCAAGATTGGGGGCCCGGCAGATACGCAGTATTTT.